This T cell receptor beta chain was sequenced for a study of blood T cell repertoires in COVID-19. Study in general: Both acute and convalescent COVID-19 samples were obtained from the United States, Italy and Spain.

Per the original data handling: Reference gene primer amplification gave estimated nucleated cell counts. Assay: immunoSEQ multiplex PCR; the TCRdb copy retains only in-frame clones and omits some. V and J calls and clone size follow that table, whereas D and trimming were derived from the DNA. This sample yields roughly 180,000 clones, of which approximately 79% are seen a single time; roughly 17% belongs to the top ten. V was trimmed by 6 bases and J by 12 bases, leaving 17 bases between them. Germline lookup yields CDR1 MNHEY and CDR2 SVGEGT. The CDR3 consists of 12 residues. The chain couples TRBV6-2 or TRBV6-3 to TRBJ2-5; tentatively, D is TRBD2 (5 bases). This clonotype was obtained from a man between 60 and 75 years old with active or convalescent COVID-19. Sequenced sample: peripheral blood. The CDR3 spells CASSDDRDSKYF. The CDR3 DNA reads TGTGCCAGCAGCGACGACCGGGATTCTAAGTACTTC.